This T cell receptor delta chain was identified in a study of gamma-delta T cells after stem cell transplantation. TCRdb called clones from the RT-PCR reads again using CATT. This sample yields about 700 delta-chain clones, of which roughly 5% are seen a single time; approximately 75% belongs to the top ten. About this clone itself: TCRdb's entry gives the protein of a much larger clone, which mismatches this DNA's translation at residue 5, likely from a read error; the protein reported here is translated from the DNA.

Germline V CDR1 and CDR2: GEAIGNYY, EKD. V shed 3 bases, J shed 0 bases, and the junction held 9 bases outside the gene matches. The CDR3 spans 16 residues. This chain connects TRDV2 to TRDJ1; 7 nucleotides align to TRDD3. The sequenced sample consisted of gamma-delta T cells. The TCR comes from a human donor. It is not recorded whose cells these are; they may come from a transplant donor. CDR3 sequence reads: CACDAAGGPYTDKLIF. CDR3 coding DNA: TGTGCCTGTGACGCCGCTGGGGGCCCTTACACCGATAAACTCATCTTT.